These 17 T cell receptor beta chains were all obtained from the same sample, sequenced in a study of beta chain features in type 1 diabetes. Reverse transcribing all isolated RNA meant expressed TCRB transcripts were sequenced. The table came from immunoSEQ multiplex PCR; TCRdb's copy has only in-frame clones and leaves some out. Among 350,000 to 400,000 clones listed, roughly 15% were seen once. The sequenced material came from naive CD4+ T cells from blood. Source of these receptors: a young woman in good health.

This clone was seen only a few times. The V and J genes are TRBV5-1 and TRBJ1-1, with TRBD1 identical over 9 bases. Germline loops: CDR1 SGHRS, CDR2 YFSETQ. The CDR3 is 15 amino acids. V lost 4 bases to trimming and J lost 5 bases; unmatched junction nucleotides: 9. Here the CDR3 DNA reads TGCGCCAGCAGCCCTGGACAGGGGATATCTACTGAAGCTTTCTTT. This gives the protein CASSPGQGISTEAFF.

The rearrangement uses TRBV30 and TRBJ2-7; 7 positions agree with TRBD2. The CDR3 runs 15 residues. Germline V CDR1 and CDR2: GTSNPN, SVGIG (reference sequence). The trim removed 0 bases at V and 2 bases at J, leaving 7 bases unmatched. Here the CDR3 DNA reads TGTGCCTGGAGTGTAGGGACCGCGGGGGCCTACGAGCAGTACTTC. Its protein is CAWSVGTAGAYEQYF.

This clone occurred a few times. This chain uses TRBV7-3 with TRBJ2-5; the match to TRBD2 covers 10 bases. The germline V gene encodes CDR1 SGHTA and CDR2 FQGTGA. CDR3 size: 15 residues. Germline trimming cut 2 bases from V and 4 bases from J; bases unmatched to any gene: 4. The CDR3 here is CASSLQAGGVETQYF. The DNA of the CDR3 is TGTGCCAGCAGCTTACAAGCGGGAGGGGTAGAGACCCAGTACTTC.

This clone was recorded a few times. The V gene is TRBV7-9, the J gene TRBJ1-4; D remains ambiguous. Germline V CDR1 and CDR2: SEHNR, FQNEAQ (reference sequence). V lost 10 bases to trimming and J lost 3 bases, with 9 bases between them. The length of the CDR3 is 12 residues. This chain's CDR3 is CAIFTPNEKLFF. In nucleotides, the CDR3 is TGTGCCATATTTACACCTAATGAAAAACTGTTTTTT.

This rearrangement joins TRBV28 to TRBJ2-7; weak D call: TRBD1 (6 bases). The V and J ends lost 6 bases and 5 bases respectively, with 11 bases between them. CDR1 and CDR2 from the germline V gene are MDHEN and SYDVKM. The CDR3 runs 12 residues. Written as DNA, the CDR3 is TGTGCCAGCAGGTACAGGGAACACGAGCAGTACTTC. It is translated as CASRYREHEQYF. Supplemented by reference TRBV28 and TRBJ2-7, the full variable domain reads DVKVTQSSRYLVKRTGEKVFLECVQDMDHENMFWYRQDPGLGLRLIYFSYDVKMKEKGDIPEGYSVSREKKERFSLILESASTNQTSMYLCASRYREHEQYFGPGTRLTVT.

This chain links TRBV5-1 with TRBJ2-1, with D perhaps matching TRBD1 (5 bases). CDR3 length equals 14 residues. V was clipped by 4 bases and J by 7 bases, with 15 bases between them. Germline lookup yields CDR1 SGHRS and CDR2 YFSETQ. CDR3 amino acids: CASSGRVSGNEQFF. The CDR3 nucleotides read TGCGCCAGCAGCGGCAGGGTTTCGGGTAATGAGCAGTTCTTC. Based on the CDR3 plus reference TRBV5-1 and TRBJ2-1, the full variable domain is KAGVTQTPRYLIKTRGQQVTLSCSPISGHRSVSWYQQTPGQGLQFLFEYFSETQRNKGNFPGRFSGRQFSNSRSEMNVSTLELGDSALYLCASSGRVSGNEQFFGPGTRLTVL.

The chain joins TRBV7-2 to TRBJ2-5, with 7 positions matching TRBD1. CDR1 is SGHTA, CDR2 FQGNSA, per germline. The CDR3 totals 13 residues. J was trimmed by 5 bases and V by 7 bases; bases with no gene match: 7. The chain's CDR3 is CASNPTRGETQYF. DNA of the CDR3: TGTGCCAGCAACCCAACCAGGGGGGAGACCCAGTACTTC.

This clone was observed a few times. The CDR3 is CAISDPDRQPQHF. CDR3 bases: TGTGCCATCAGTGACCCGGACAGGCAGCCCCAGCATTTT. This chain links TRBV10-3 with TRBJ1-5; 7 bases are shared with TRBD1. With V trimmed by 3 bases and J by 7 bases, 3 bases remained unmatched. CDR3 length: 13 amino acids. CDR1 and CDR2 from the germline V gene are ENHRY and SYGVKD.

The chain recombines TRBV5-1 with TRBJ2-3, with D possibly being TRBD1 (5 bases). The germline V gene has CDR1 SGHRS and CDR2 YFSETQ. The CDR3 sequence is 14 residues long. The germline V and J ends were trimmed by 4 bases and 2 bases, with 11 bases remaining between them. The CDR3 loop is CASSAMDTTDTQYF. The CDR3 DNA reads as TGCGCCAGCAGCGCAATGGACACCACAGATACGCAGTATTTT.

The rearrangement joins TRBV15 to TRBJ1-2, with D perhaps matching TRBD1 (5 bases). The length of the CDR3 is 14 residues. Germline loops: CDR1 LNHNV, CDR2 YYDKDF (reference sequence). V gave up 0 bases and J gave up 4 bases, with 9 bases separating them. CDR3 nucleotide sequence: TGTGCCACCAGCAGAGATCGGAGGGGCTATGGCTACACCTTC. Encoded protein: CATSRDRRGYGYTF. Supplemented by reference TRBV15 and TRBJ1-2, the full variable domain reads DAMVIQNPRYQVTQFGKPVTLSCSQTLNHNVMYWYQQKSSQAPKLLFHYYDKDFNNEADTPDNFQSRRPNTSFCFLDIRSPGLGDTAMYLCATSRDRRGYGYTFGSGTRLTVV.

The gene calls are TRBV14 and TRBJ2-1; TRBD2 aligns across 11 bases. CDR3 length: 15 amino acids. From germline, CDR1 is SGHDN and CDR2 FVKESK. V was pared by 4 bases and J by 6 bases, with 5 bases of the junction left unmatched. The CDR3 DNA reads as TGTGCCAGCAGCCTACTAGCGGGAGTTCCCAATGAGCAGTTCTTC. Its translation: CASSLLAGVPNEQFF.

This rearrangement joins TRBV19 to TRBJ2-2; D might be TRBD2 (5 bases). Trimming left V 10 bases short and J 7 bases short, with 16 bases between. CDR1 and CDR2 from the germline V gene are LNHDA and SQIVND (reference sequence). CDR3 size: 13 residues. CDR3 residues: CATSDRAGGELFF. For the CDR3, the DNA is TGTGCCACCTCGGACCGGGCGGGCGGGGAGCTGTTTTTT.

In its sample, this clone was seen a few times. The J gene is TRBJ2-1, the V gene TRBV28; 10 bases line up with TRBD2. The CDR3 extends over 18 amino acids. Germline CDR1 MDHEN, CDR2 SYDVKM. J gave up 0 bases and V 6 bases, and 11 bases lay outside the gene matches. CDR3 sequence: CASRTFGTSESSYNEQFF. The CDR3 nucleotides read TGTGCCAGCAGGACCTTCGGGACTAGCGAGAGCTCCTACAATGAGCAGTTCTTC.

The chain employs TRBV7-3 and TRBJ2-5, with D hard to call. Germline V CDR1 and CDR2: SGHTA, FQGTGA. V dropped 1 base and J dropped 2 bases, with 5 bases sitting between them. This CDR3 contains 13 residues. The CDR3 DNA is TGTGCCAGCAGCTTAATGCGGCAAGAGACCCAGTACTTC. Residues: CASSLMRQETQYF.

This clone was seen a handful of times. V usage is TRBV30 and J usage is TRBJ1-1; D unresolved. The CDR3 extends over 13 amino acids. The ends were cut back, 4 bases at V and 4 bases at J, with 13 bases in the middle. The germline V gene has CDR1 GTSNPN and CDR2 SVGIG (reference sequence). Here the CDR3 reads CAWKSRRSTEAFF. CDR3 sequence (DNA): TGTGCCTGGAAAAGTAGGAGGTCCACTGAAGCTTTCTTT.

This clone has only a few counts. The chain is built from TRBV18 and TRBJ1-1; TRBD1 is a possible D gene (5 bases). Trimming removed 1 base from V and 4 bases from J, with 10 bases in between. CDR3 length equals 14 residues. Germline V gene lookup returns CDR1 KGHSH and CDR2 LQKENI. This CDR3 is CASSPLGEGTEAFF. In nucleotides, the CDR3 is TGTGCCAGCTCACCACTGGGGGAGGGCACTGAAGCTTTCTTT. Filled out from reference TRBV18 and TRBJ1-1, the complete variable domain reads NAGVMQNPRHLVRRRGQEARLRCSPMKGHSHVYWYRQLPEEGLKFMVYLQKENIIDESGMPKERFSAEFPKEGPSILRIQQVVRGDSAAYFCASSPLGEGTEAFFGQGTRLTVV.

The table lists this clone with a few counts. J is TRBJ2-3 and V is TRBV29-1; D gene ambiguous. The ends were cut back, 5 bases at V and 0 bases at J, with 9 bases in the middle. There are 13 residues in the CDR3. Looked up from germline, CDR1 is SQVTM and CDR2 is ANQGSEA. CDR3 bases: TGCAGCGTTAAAGGCCGGAGCACAGATACGCAGTATTTT. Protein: CSVKGRSTDTQYF.